Following are 26 T cell receptor beta chains from one sample sequenced in a study of regulatory T cells in long-lasting Graves disease. Time point indicated: persistent/refractory GD, antithyroid drugs over 5 years with positive TRAb. Extracted PBMC RNA gave rise to the TCR library. The authors built TCR beta libraries using iRepertoire HTBI primers and Arm-PCR of CDR3 regions. A single record per CDR3 protein comes from TCRdb applying MiXCR to the multiplex PCR reads. The table includes 250,000 to 300,000 distinct CDR3 sequences, around 20% detected once. This sample comprised peripheral blood mononuclear cells (PBMCs), obtained when the disease was refractory, from a patient treated with antithyroid drugs. The receptors were gathered from a female donor with Graves disease.

The sample holds a few counts of this clonotype. The V call is TRBV30, the J call TRBJ1-5, with D possibly matching TRBD1 (5 bases). The CDR3 loop spans 13 amino acids. Trimming took 2 bases from V and 2 from J, leaving 7 bases between them. CDR1 and CDR2 (germline): GTSNPN, SVGIG (reference sequence). In DNA, the CDR3 is TGTGCCTGGAGTCACAGGCGCAATCAGCCCCAGCATTTT. Amino acid sequence: CAWSHRRNQPQHF.

In its sample, this clonotype was seen a few times. The chain has TRBV28 and TRBJ2-7; TRBD2 matches at 9 bases. The CDR3 extends over 15 amino acids. The V gene's germline CDR1 is MDHEN and CDR2 SYDVKM. V lost 5 bases and J lost 2; bases outside the gene matches: 7. CDR3 loop: CASSPTSGLAYEQYF. In DNA form, the CDR3 reads TGTGCCAGCAGTCCTACTAGCGGGTTAGCCTACGAGCAGTACTTC.

This chain connects TRBV27 to TRBJ1-6, with TRBD1 matching 7 bases. The CDR3 loop spans 14 amino acids. Germline V gives CDR1 MNHEY, CDR2 SMNVEV (reference sequence). After removal of 5 bases from V and 6 bases from J, the junction contained 4 bases not matched to a gene. The CDR3 nucleotides read TGTGCCAGCAGTAAATACAGGGGTAATTCACCCCTCCACTTT. Translation gives CASSKYRGNSPLHF.

The rearrangement links TRBV28 to TRBJ2-1; 8 bases map to TRBD2. From germline, CDR1 is MDHEN and CDR2 SYDVKM. With 7 bases clipped from V and 4 bases from J, the junction kept 9 bases outside the gene matches. This CDR3 is 15 amino acids long. The CDR3 bases are TGTGCCAGCAAGCCAGCGGGAGCAACTTACAATGAGCAGTTCTTC. It encodes CASKPAGATYNEQFF.

This clonotype was seen at least ten times. The rearrangement links TRBV12-3 or TRBV12-4 to TRBJ2-7; 7 positions agree with TRBD2. The CDR3 loop spans 14 amino acids. Losses at the gene ends were 5 bases for V and 3 bases for J; bases not matched to a gene: 7. The CDR3 sequence is CASSPSGTVYEQYF. The CDR3 DNA sequence: TGTGCCAGCAGTCCCAGCGGGACCGTCTACGAGCAGTACTTC.

The sample holds a few counts of this clonotype. The chain employs TRBV9 and TRBJ2-7; 10 bases align to TRBD2. The V and J ends lost 4 bases and 3 bases, in that order; junction bases with no gene match: 10. Looked up from germline, CDR1 is SGDLS and CDR2 is YYNGEE. The CDR3 is 16 residues long. The CDR3 region has the DNA TGTGCCAGCAGCCCCAGGACTAGCGGACTTATCTACGAGCAGTACTTC. Translated: CASSPRTSGLIYEQYF.

This clonotype occurred many times. The chain uses TRBV20-1 and TRBJ1-4; maybe TRBD1 (6 bases). Germline V CDR1 and CDR2: DFQATT, SNEGSKA (reference sequence). V was cut by 6 bases and J by 4 bases, with 12 bases left in between. The CDR3 runs 13 residues. In DNA, the CDR3 is TGCAGTGCAAGACAGGTTAATAATGAAAAACTGTTTTTT. Its translation is CSARQVNNEKLFF.

This clonotype was seen once. The chain joins TRBV24-1 to TRBJ2-1; perhaps D is TRBD1 or TRBD2 (6 bases each). This CDR3 is built from 17 residues. Trimming removed 1 base from V and 4 bases from J, with 16 bases in between. Germline CDR1 KGHDR, CDR2 SFDVKD. CDR3 in amino acids: CATSDFNSGGGYNEQFF. The DNA for the CDR3 is TGTGCCACCAGTGATTTCAATAGCGGAGGGGGGTACAATGAGCAGTTCTTC.

This clonotype was seen only once. The chain is built from TRBV2 and TRBJ2-3; D possibly corresponds to TRBD2 (7 bases). This CDR3 region has 16 residues. Germline CDR1 is SNHLY and CDR2 is FYNNEI. V was trimmed by 6 bases and J by 4 bases, leaving 20 bases between them. DNA of the CDR3: TGTGCCAGCAGCCAAGGGGGGACTACCACCCCAGATACGCAGTATTTT. It specifies CASSQGGTTTPDTQYF.

The gene calls are TRBV10-3 and TRBJ2-3; 9 nucleotides match TRBD2. Germline V gives CDR1 ENHRY, CDR2 SYGVKD. The CDR3 is 14 amino acids. J lost 5 bases, V lost 5 bases, and 5 bases had no gene match. The CDR3 reads CAISYSGSGDTQYF. Here the CDR3 DNA reads TGTGCCATCAGTTATAGCGGGAGTGGAGATACGCAGTATTTT.

This clonotype has more than one count but fewer than ten. The chain carries TRBV6-5 and TRBJ1-5, with D perhaps TRBD1 (5 bases). V was pared by 2 bases and J by 4 bases, with 9 bases between. Germline CDR1 and CDR2: MNHEY and SVGAGI. This CDR3 contains 14 residues. Here the CDR3 DNA reads TGTGCCAGCAGTTACATAGGGGTTAATCAGCCCCAGCATTTT. Translated: CASSYIGVNQPQHF.

The chain recombines TRBV6-2 or TRBV6-3 with TRBJ1-1; D is undetermined. Germline values: CDR1 MNHEY, CDR2 SVGEGT. The CDR3 loop spans 14 amino acids. V lost 6 bases and J lost 1, with 12 bases in between. CDR3 amino acids: CASRAQRENTEAFF. Here the CDR3 DNA reads TGTGCCAGCAGGGCACAGCGAGAGAACACTGAAGCTTTCTTT.

The chain carries TRBV27 and TRBJ2-7, with a tentative D call TRBD2 (6 bases). V lost 7 bases to trimming and J lost 3 bases, with 16 bases between them. The CDR3 has 14 amino acids. CDR1 MNHEY and CDR2 SMNVEV come from the germline V gene (reference sequence). The chain's CDR3 is CASTRAGPGYEQYF. The DNA for the CDR3 is TGTGCCAGCACCCGCGCGGGACCCGGCTACGAGCAGTACTTC.

The chain links TRBV5-1 to TRBJ2-1, with 8 positions matching TRBD1. J lost 7 bases, V lost 4 bases, and 7 bases had no gene match. The CDR3 runs 14 residues. CDR1 SGHRS and CDR2 YFSETQ come from the germline V gene. This CDR3 reads CASSGQGAPNEQFF. The CDR3 DNA follows: TGCGCCAGCAGCGGGCAGGGGGCTCCTAATGAGCAGTTCTTC. The full variable domain, rest sourced from reference TRBV5-1 and TRBJ2-1, is KAGVTQTPRYLIKTRGQQVTLSCSPISGHRSVSWYQQTPGQGLQFLFEYFSETQRNKGNFPGRFSGRQFSNSRSEMNVSTLELGDSALYLCASSGQGAPNEQFFGPGTRLTVL.

The chain carries TRBV27 and TRBJ1-2, with D possibly TRBD1 on 5 matching bases. Looked up from germline, CDR1 is MNHEY and CDR2 is SMNVEV (reference sequence). V lost 6 bases and J 4 bases, leaving 18 bases between the germline ends. The CDR3 totals 15 residues. The CDR3 protein is CASSPGVPGGYGYTF. CDR3 nucleotide sequence: TGTGCCAGCAGCCCGGGGGTTCCAGGAGGCTATGGCTACACCTTC.

This clonotype was counted only a few times. The V gene is TRBV27, the J gene TRBJ2-2; D not certain. The germline V gene encodes CDR1 MNHEY and CDR2 SMNVEV (reference sequence). V gave up 5 bases and J gave up 0 bases, with 7 bases separating them. The CDR3 length is 14 residues. In nucleotides, the CDR3 is TGTGCCAGCAGTGCACAGACGAACACCGGGGAGCTGTTTTTT. Its translation is CASSAQTNTGELFF.

This chain connects TRBV7-9 to TRBJ1-2; a weak D match, TRBD1 (5 bases). Germline V CDR1 and CDR2: SEHNR, FQNEAQ (reference sequence). The CDR3 is 13 residues long. V lost 3 bases to trimming and J lost 10 bases, with 15 bases between them. The CDR3 DNA reads as TGTGCCAGCAGCTTTGGGGGGACTGGTGACTACACCTTC. Its protein product is CASSFGGTGDYTF.

This clonotype was observed at least ten times. This sequence joins TRBV6-1 and TRBJ1-2, with 9 bases fitting TRBD1. The J segment lost 8 bases and the V segment lost 6 bases, leaving 10 bases of the junction unmatched. The CDR3 covers 14 residues. From germline, CDR1 is MNHNS and CDR2 SASEGT. Written as DNA, the CDR3 is TGTGCCAGCAGCCTCCGGGACAGGGTGGTCGGCTACACCTTC. Translation: CASSLRDRVVGYTF.

This clonotype came up once. The chain recombines TRBV29-1 with TRBJ1-2, with 7 bases that match TRBD1. Germline values: CDR1 SQVTM, CDR2 ANQGSEA. Trimming removed 3 bases from V and 4 bases from J; junction bases left unmatched: 5. CDR3 size: 13 residues. This chain's CDR3 is CSVDQWDSYGYTF. The CDR3 DNA sequence: TGCAGCGTTGACCAATGGGACAGCTATGGCTACACCTTC.

This clonotype was picked up many times. The chain recombines TRBV28 with TRBJ1-1; D unclear. Germline V gives CDR1 MDHEN, CDR2 SYDVKM. The CDR3 loop spans 16 amino acids. V was pared by 1 base and J by 5 bases, with 17 bases between. The CDR3 nucleotides read TGTGCCAGCAGTTTATTCCCCCGCGACAAGCGTACTGAAGCTTTCTTT. It encodes CASSLFPRDKRTEAFF. Combining the CDR3 with reference TRBV28 and TRBJ1-1 gives the whole variable domain DVKVTQSSRYLVKRTGEKVFLECVQDMDHENMFWYRQDPGLGLRLIYFSYDVKMKEKGDIPEGYSVSREKKERFSLILESASTNQTSMYLCASSLFPRDKRTEAFFGQGTRLTVV.

This clonotype was found once. The V and J genes are TRBV7-3 and TRBJ1-1, with D possibly TRBD1 on 5 matching bases. The V and J ends lost 5 bases and 3 bases respectively, with 13 bases between them. This CDR3 is 14 amino acids long. CDR1 is SGHTA and CDR2 is FQGTGA in the germline V gene. CDR3 sequence: CASSTQGSDTEAFF. The CDR3, as DNA: TGTGCCAGCAGCACCCAGGGCTCTGACACTGAAGCTTTCTTT.

Many counts were recorded for this clonotype. The CDR3 sequence: CASSLSGGAQHF. The CDR3 DNA reads TGTGCCAGCAGTTTATCGGGGGGGGCGCAGCATTTT. The rearrangement joins TRBV28 to TRBJ1-5; weak D call: TRBD1 (6 bases). The V gene lost 1 base and the J gene lost 13 bases, with 11 bases spanning the gap. Germline CDR1 is MDHEN and CDR2 is SYDVKM. This CDR3 has 12 amino acids.

V usage is TRBV24-1 and J usage is TRBJ2-5; D uncertain. With 12 bases removed from V and 2 bases from J, the gap between germline ends came to 15 bases. The length of the CDR3 is 13 residues. Germline V CDR1 and CDR2: KGHDR, SFDVKD. The CDR3 spells CAPLPGGQETQYF. Here the CDR3 DNA reads TGTGCCCCTCTTCCCGGTGGGCAAGAGACCCAGTACTTC.

The rearrangement uses TRBV28 and TRBJ2-7; TRBD2 is a possible D gene (6 bases). CDR3 size: 12 residues. V lost 6 bases and J 6 bases, leaving 12 bases between the germline ends. CDR1 and CDR2 (germline): MDHEN, SYDVKM. This chain's CDR3 is CASSSRGFEQYF. Here the CDR3 DNA reads TGTGCCAGCAGCTCGCGGGGTTTCGAGCAGTACTTC.

This chain uses TRBV9 with TRBJ2-7; D is possibly TRBD1 or TRBD2 (6 bases each). V was pared by 3 bases and J by 1 base, with 20 bases between. CDR3 length: 17 residues. The germline V gene has CDR1 SGDLS and CDR2 YYNGEE. CDR3 region: CASSAPGAGRGSYEQYF. As DNA, the CDR3 is TGTGCCAGCAGCGCCCCGGGGGCAGGGAGAGGGTCCTACGAGCAGTACTTC.

This clonotype was found a few times. The CDR3: CSARVGTNTEAFF. For the CDR3, the DNA is TGCAGTGCTAGAGTGGGCACGAACACTGAAGCTTTCTTT. This sequence joins TRBV20-1 and TRBJ1-1; no reliable D call. The length of the CDR3 is 13 residues. Germline lookup yields CDR1 DFQATT and CDR2 SNEGSKA (reference sequence). Between the trimmed V and J ends, which lost 1 base and 1 base, there was a span of 7 bases.